The clone carrying this T cell receptor (beta chain) was seen repeatedly, ten times or more. What it binds is not known. V was pared by 0 bases and J by 0 bases, with 8 bases between. The CDR3 contains 15 residues. CDR1 and CDR2 from the germline V gene are MNHEY and SVGAGI. Sorting was used to obtain naive CD8 T cells (CD8+CD4-CCR7+CD45RA+). The data are from a study of molecular identifiers for immune sequencing clone quantification. Overall study context: Replicate RNA came from about 20,000 or 100,000 naive CD8 cells and was split five ways, and four parts were sequenced. General study findings and limits: Same-barcode identical TCR molecules could make highly expanded clones look smaller than they are.

TCRdb ran MiXCR on the PCR reads and lists one entry per CDR3 protein. The profile shows approximately 320,000 distinct CDR3 sequences, under 25% of them singletons. This chain connects TRBV6-5 to TRBJ1-1; D is undetermined. Sequencing was performed on naive CD8+ T cells from blood, with Jurkat cell RNA spiked in. Subset reported: FACS-sorted CD8+CD4-CCR7+CD45RA+ naive T cells. This clonotype was sampled from a human donor in good health. Some libraries in this study had Jurkat cell RNA spiked in. CDR3 sequence: CASSYSREMNTEAFF. The DNA of the CDR3 is TGTGCCAGCAGTTACTCGCGGGAGATGAACACTGAAGCTTTCTTT.